A single sample is the source of the 27 T cell receptor beta chains below, sequenced in a study of cutaneous CD30+ T cell lymphoproliferative disorder and hepatitis E. Using immunoSEQ multiplex PCR, the repertoire was profiled, and TCRdb retains in-frame clones only, with some absent. The table records fewer than 9,500 clones, about 76% of them present only once. The specimen was blood. All receptors derive from a human donor with a cutaneous T cell lymphoproliferative disorder associated with hepatitis E virus.

This clone was found a few times. This chain joins TRBV6-5 and TRBJ2-3; 8 nucleotides line up with TRBD2. The J segment lost 6 bases and the V segment lost 3 bases, leaving 8 bases of the junction unmatched. The CDR3 has 15 amino acids. Germline CDR1 is MNHEY and CDR2 is SVGAGI. The CDR3 spells CASSYLRGGADTQYF. CDR3 DNA: TGTGCCAGCAGTTATCTCCGGGGGGGAGCCGATACGCAGTATTTT.

This clone was seen only a few times. The chain has TRBV9 and TRBJ2-5, with D possibly called TRBD1 or TRBD2 (5 bases each). Germline V CDR1 and CDR2: SGDLS, YYNGEE. V lost 7 bases to trimming and J lost 1 base, with 14 bases between them. CDR3 length: 14 residues. This CDR3 reads CASVRDSGQETQYF. The CDR3, as DNA: TGTGCCAGCGTCCGTGACAGCGGCCAAGAGACCCAGTACTTC.

The V gene is TRBV6-5, the J gene TRBJ1-4; D call uncertain. V was cut by 8 bases and J by 8 bases, with 21 bases left in between. Germline-derived CDR1 and CDR2 are MNHEY and SVGAGI. The CDR3 has 15 amino acids. CDR3 amino acids: CASDDQEGFGEKLFF. The DNA for the CDR3 is TGTGCCAGCGACGACCAGGAGGGATTTGGGGAAAAACTGTTTTTT.

The V gene is TRBV28, the J gene TRBJ1-5; 8 nucleotides align to TRBD1. The CDR3 has 14 amino acids. The V segment lost 10 bases and the J segment 1 base; nucleotides outside the gene matches: 6. Germline V gene lookup returns CDR1 MDHEN and CDR2 SYDVKM. CDR3 coding DNA: TGTGCCAAACCCAGGGGGCAGAGCAATCAGCCCCAGCATTTT. Protein: CAKPRGQSNQPQHF. The full variable domain, rest sourced from reference TRBV28 and TRBJ1-5, is DVKVTQSSRYLVKRTGEKVFLECVQDMDHENMFWYRQDPGLGLRLIYFSYDVKMKEKGDIPEGYSVSREKKERFSLILESASTNQTSMYLCAKPRGQSNQPQHFGDGTRLSIL.

The chain carries TRBV4-3 and TRBJ1-2; maybe TRBD1 (5 bases). CDR1 LGHNA and CDR2 YSLEER come from the germline V gene. V lost 0 bases, J lost 7 bases, and 12 bases lay in between. There are 14 residues in the CDR3. The CDR3 DNA reads as TGCGCCAGCAGCCAAGACAGAGGGGTGGGTGGCTACACCTTC. Its protein is CASSQDRGVGGYTF.

The chain links TRBV6-5 to TRBJ1-6; D not resolved. The ends were cut back, 2 bases at V and 4 bases at J, with 12 bases in the middle. The CDR3 totals 16 residues. CDR1 is MNHEY, CDR2 SVGAGI, per germline. DNA of the CDR3: TGTGCCAGCAGTTACGGGGTATACTCTTATAATTCACCCCTCCACTTT. It codes for CASSYGVYSYNSPLHF.

This clone came up once. V and J are TRBV28 and TRBJ2-5; 8 nucleotides match TRBD1. The ends lost 5 bases at V and 5 bases at J; junction bases unmatched: 16. The CDR3 contains 17 residues. The germline gives CDR1 MDHEN, CDR2 SYDVKM. CDR3 loop: CASSPSGGANPPETQYF. The CDR3 DNA follows: TGTGCCAGCAGTCCGTCAGGGGGCGCGAACCCCCCGGAGACCCAGTACTTC.

The chain carries TRBV28 and TRBJ2-7; possible D gene TRBD2, 5 bases. V dropped 5 bases and J dropped 4 bases, with 18 bases sitting between them. The germline V gene encodes CDR1 MDHEN and CDR2 SYDVKM. The CDR3 consists of 15 residues. The CDR3 DNA follows: TGTGCCAGCAGTCTTGGTACTCCTCCGGGGTACGAGCAGTACTTC. It translates to CASSLGTPPGYEQYF.

As regards this clone: The same CDR3 is also encoded by other DNA sequences in this sample. This chain connects TRBV27 to TRBJ1-2, with D hard to call. The CDR3 covers 14 residues. In germline, CDR1 is MNHEY, CDR2 SMNVEV (reference sequence). V was shortened by 0 bases and J by 2 bases, with 7 bases between the two germline ends. The DNA for the CDR3 is TGTGCCAGCAGTTTATCCGGCCAAAACTATGGCTACACCTTC. As protein: CASSLSGQNYGYTF.

This clone was seen more than once but under ten times. The chain is built from TRBV19 and TRBJ1-2, with D possibly being TRBD1 (5 bases). The germline V gene has CDR1 LNHDA and CDR2 SQIVND (reference sequence). This CDR3 has 14 residues. V lost 6 bases and J 6 bases, leaving 17 bases between the germline ends. The CDR3 loop reads CASRPRGRMDGYTF. CDR3 DNA: TGTGCCAGTAGACCGCGGGGCAGGATGGATGGCTACACCTTC.

The J gene is TRBJ1-4, the V gene TRBV4-1; TRBD1 agrees at 10 bases. This CDR3 has 17 amino acids. Germline V lookup: CDR1 MGHRA, CDR2 YSYEKL. V lost 1 base to trimming and J lost 3 bases; unmatched junction nucleotides: 5. The CDR3 loop reads CASSQGDRGLANEKLFF. CDR3 in DNA: TGCGCCAGCAGCCAAGGGGACAGGGGTTTGGCTAATGAAAAACTGTTTTTT.

The V gene is TRBV7-8, the J gene TRBJ1-5; no clear D. Germline CDR1 is SGHVS and CDR2 is FQNEAQ. This CDR3 contains 16 residues. Trimming pared 1 base from V and 2 bases from J, leaving 12 bases between. CDR3 nucleotide sequence: TGTGCCAGCAGCTTAGACGGGGTGGTGGGCAATCAGCCCCAGCATTTT. Protein sequence: CASSLDGVVGNQPQHF.

This chain connects TRBV28 to TRBJ1-5; D might be TRBD1 (6 bases). From germline, CDR1 is MDHEN and CDR2 SYDVKM. The CDR3 contains 19 residues. Trimming removed 6 bases from V and 6 bases from J, with 30 bases in between. CDR3 bases: TGTGCCAGCAGCACCGCGGGGGGCGGATTTGGGAGGAAAGGTCAGCCCCAGCATTTT. Its protein is CASSTAGGGFGRKGQPQHF.

The gene calls are TRBV10-1 and TRBJ1-6; D is perhaps TRBD1 (5 bases). CDR3 length equals 14 residues. Germline CDR1 and CDR2: WNHNN and SYGVQD (reference sequence). V shed 11 bases and J shed 6 bases, with 17 bases lying between them. The CDR3 sequence is CAVGAPQGNSPLHF. The CDR3 coding sequence is TGCGCCGTCGGGGCTCCCCAGGGTAATTCACCCCTCCACTTT.

The chain combines TRBV11-2 with TRBJ2-1, with 8 positions matching TRBD2. The germline CDR1 and CDR2 sequences are SGHAT and FQNNGV. The CDR3 is 15 amino acids. J lost 6 bases, V lost 3 bases, and 7 bases had no gene match. In nucleotides, the CDR3 is TGTGCCAGCAGCTTGGGCCCACTAGCGGTCAATGAGCAGTTCTTC. Translating gives CASSLGPLAVNEQFF.

CDR3 sequence (DNA): TGTGCCAGCAGCTTAGAGTCGAACACTGAAGCTTTCTTT. This codes for CASSLESNTEAFF. The chain joins TRBV11-3 to TRBJ1-1; D not certain. V lost 0 bases, J lost 1 base, and 3 bases lay in between. The CDR3 is made up of 13 amino acids. Per germline, CDR1 SGHNT and CDR2 YENEEA. Full variable domain (remainder filled in from reference TRBV11-3 and TRBJ1-1): EAGVVQSPRYKIIEKKQPVAFWCNPISGHNTLYWYLQNLGQGPELLIRYENEEAVDDSQLPKDRFSAERLKGVDSTLKIQPAELGDSAVYLCASSLESNTEAFFGQGTRLTVV.

This clone was detected a few times. This chain links TRBV19 with TRBJ2-2, with TRBD2 identical over 7 bases. This CDR3 region has 15 residues. From germline, CDR1 is LNHDA and CDR2 SQIVND (reference sequence). The J segment lost 4 bases and the V segment lost 6 bases, leaving 8 bases of the junction unmatched. The CDR3 DNA reads TGTGCCAGTAGCCTGACTAGCAGCTTCACCGGGGAGCTGTTTTTT. Protein: CASSLTSSFTGELFF.

The chain is built from TRBV7-9 and TRBJ1-1; D is ambiguous. Germline V CDR1 and CDR2: SEHNR, FQNEAQ (reference sequence). Trimming shortened V by 3 bases and J by 6 bases, and 5 bases separated the two germline ends. CDR3 length: 11 residues. The CDR3 DNA reads as TGTGCCAGCAGCTTTGTGGCTGAAGCTTTCTTT. Encoded protein: CASSFVAEAFF.

The chain uses TRBV5-1 and TRBJ1-6; D is perhaps TRBD1 (5 bases). The ends were cut back, 0 bases at V and 12 bases at J, with 19 bases in the middle. Germline CDR1 reads SGHRS; CDR2 reads YFSETQ. The CDR3 is made up of 16 amino acids. CDR3 sequence reads: CASSLALGREGGPLHF. In DNA, the CDR3 is TGCGCCAGCAGCTTGGCCTTGGGCAGGGAAGGTGGACCCCTCCACTTT.

This chain links TRBV4-2 with TRBJ1-2; 8 nucleotides agree with TRBD1. The CDR3 totals 13 residues. Germline V gene data show CDR1 as LGHNA and CDR2 as YNFKEQ. The trim removed 5 bases at V and 8 bases at J, leaving 7 bases unmatched. CDR3 coding DNA: TGTGCCAGCAGCGCCGACAGGGGAGGAGGCTACACCTTC. Translation gives CASSADRGGGYTF.

The gene calls are TRBV30 and TRBJ2-3; tentative D call: TRBD1 (6 bases). The germline CDR1 and CDR2 sequences are GTSNPN and SVGIG (reference sequence). This CDR3 has 14 amino acids. Trimming removed 2 bases at V and 3 bases at J, with 12 bases between. CDR3 DNA: TGTGCCTGGAGTAGGGGGAGTAGGACAGATACGCAGTATTTT. Its protein is CAWSRGSRTDTQYF.

The chain combines TRBV30 with TRBJ2-1, with a weak D call TRBD2 (6 bases). The germline CDR1 and CDR2 sequences are GTSNPN and SVGIG (reference sequence). CDR3 length equals 13 residues. Between the trimmed V and J ends, which lost 5 bases and 8 bases, there was a span of 16 bases. The CDR3 is CAWDIGGDYEQFF. CDR3 coding DNA: TGTGCCTGGGACATCGGGGGAGACTATGAGCAGTTCTTC.

The chain recombines TRBV10-3 with TRBJ2-1; 7 bases are shared with TRBD1. The CDR3 length is 20 residues. Trimming removed 2 bases from V and 3 bases from J; junction bases left unmatched: 19. Looked up from germline, CDR1 is ENHRY and CDR2 is SYGVKD. DNA for the CDR3: TGTGCCATCAGTGAGACCCACGAGGACAGGTTTTGGGACCTCTACAATGAGCAGTTCTTC. This codes for CAISETHEDRFWDLYNEQFF.

The chain employs TRBV30 and TRBJ1-6, with 7 bases identical to TRBD1. J gave up 6 bases and V 4 bases, and 6 bases lay outside the gene matches. This CDR3 region has 14 residues. Germline CDR1 is GTSNPN and CDR2 is SVGIG (reference sequence). The CDR3 DNA sequence: TGTGCCTGGACTTGGGGACAGATTAATTCACCCCTCCACTTT. It translates to CAWTWGQINSPLHF.

This chain uses TRBV6-1 with TRBJ2-5; 8 bases are shared with TRBD1. The trim removed 4 bases at V and 2 bases at J, leaving 0 bases unmatched. This CDR3 has 13 amino acids. In germline, CDR1 is MNHNS, CDR2 SASEGT. The CDR3 DNA is TGTGCCAGCAGTGGGACAGGGCAAGAGACCCAGTACTTC. It is translated as CASSGTGQETQYF.

The V call is TRBV30, the J call TRBJ2-5; 7 nucleotides align to TRBD2. The CDR3 loop spans 14 amino acids. V trimming: 1 base; J trimming: 5 bases; junction bases outside the gene matches: 7. Germline-derived CDR1 and CDR2 are GTSNPN and SVGIG (reference sequence). The CDR3, as DNA: TGTGCCTGGAGTGGCGGGGAGGGCCTGGAGACCCAGTACTTC. This translates into CAWSGGEGLETQYF.

Only a few counts were recorded for this clone. The chain carries TRBV2 and TRBJ2-7; possible D gene TRBD2, 6 bases. This CDR3 region has 14 residues. Germline V lookup: CDR1 SNHLY, CDR2 FYNNEI. Trimming took off 9 bases at V and 0 bases at J, with 15 bases between the two ends. CDR3 sequence: CASSTSRSSYEQYF. CDR3 coding DNA: TGTGCCAGTAGCACTAGCCGCAGCTCCTACGAGCAGTACTTC.